This T cell receptor (beta chain) was identified during a study of blood T cell repertoires in COVID-19. About the study: Sources were T cells, B-cell-depleted T cells, or PBMCs; the material itself was cDNA or gDNA.

Method: immunoSEQ multiplex PCR; TCRdb's copy keeps in-frame clones and lacks some. This sample carries a few hundred thousand clones, 75% to 90% of them seen once, and the ten largest clones take 2.2%. V lost 2 bases to trimming and J lost 4 bases, with 9 bases between them. Germline V gene data show CDR1 as SGHNT and CDR2 as YYREEE (reference sequence). The length of the CDR3 is 13 residues. The V gene is TRBV5-4, the J gene TRBJ1-2; D is unresolved. What was sequenced was PBMCs or T cells enriched from blood (not recorded which). The source is a man aged 25 to 45 who had recovered from COVID-19. The CDR3 DNA follows: TGTGCCAGCAGCTTTACGGTTGTCTATGGCTACACCTTC. Translating it yields CASSFTVVYGYTF.